Presented here are 26 T cell receptor beta chains from one specimen sequenced in a study of early T cells in non-severe SARS-CoV-2 infection. A single record per CDR3 protein comes from TCRdb applying MiXCR to the 5' RACE reads. The sample has about 83,000 distinct CDR3 sequences, about 10% seen once. This material consisted of whole blood, taken at baseline. The receptors originated from an adult who was a healthcare worker with PCR-confirmed SARS-CoV-2 infection or an uninfected control (not recorded which).

This rearrangement joins TRBV20-1 to TRBJ1-5; TRBD1 might be the D (5 bases). Germline CDR1 and CDR2: DFQATT and SNEGSKA (reference sequence). The CDR3 is 14 amino acids. With 6 bases removed from V and 7 bases from J, the gap between germline ends came to 19 bases. In DNA, the CDR3 is TGCAGTGCCAGCCGGGACCTTAGCGGCCAGCCCCAGCATTTT. Its translation is CSASRDLSGQPQHF.

This clonotype appeared a few times. This chain uses TRBV15 with TRBJ2-7; the D gene is possibly TRBD2 (6 bases). The ends were cut back, 5 bases at V and 0 bases at J, with 14 bases in the middle. This CDR3 region has 15 residues. Germline-derived CDR1 and CDR2 are LNHNV and YYDKDF (reference sequence). The CDR3 DNA reads TGTGCCACCAGCGAAGCCGGGACTGACTCCTACGAGCAGTACTTC. It codes for CATSEAGTDSYEQYF. Looking up the rest from reference TRBV15 and TRBJ2-7 gives the full variable domain: DAMVIQNPRYQVTQFGKPVTLSCSQTLNHNVMYWYQQKSSQAPKLLFHYYDKDFNNEADTPDNFQSRRPNTSFCFLDIRSPGLGDTAMYLCATSEAGTDSYEQYFGPGTRLTVT.

This rearrangement joins TRBV4-2 to TRBJ2-7; 9 nucleotides line up with TRBD1. CDR3 size: 15 residues. Trimming took 0 bases from V and 2 from J; bases not matched to a gene: 2. CDR1 and CDR2 from the germline V gene are LGHNA and YNFKEQ. CDR3 loop: CASSQEGQGTYEQYF. The CDR3 DNA is TGTGCCAGCAGCCAAGAGGGACAGGGAACCTACGAGCAGTACTTC.

This clonotype has only a few counts. V is TRBV27 and J is TRBJ2-1, with TRBD2 matching 11 bases. This CDR3 comprises 17 residues. From germline, CDR1 is MNHEY and CDR2 SMNVEV (reference sequence). With 3 bases clipped from V and 4 bases from J, the junction kept 8 bases outside the gene matches. The CDR3 reads CASSFSGLAGSYNEQFF. The CDR3, as DNA: TGTGCCAGCAGTTTTTCCGGACTAGCGGGCTCTTACAATGAGCAGTTCTTC.

This clonotype was seen repeatedly, ten times or more. The V call is TRBV5-1, the J call TRBJ1-2, with 8 positions matching TRBD1. Losses at the gene ends were 5 bases for V and 14 bases for J; bases not matched to a gene: 14. Germline loops: CDR1 SGHRS, CDR2 YFSETQ. The CDR3 has 13 residues. Here the CDR3 DNA reads TGCGCCAGCAGGATCAACCCAGGGGGCGCGAGTACCTTC. It is translated as CASRINPGGASTF.

The table lists this clonotype with many counts. V is TRBV3-1 and J is TRBJ1-2; D gene uncertain. CDR1 LGHDT and CDR2 YNNKEL come from the germline V gene (reference sequence). Deletions cut 3 bases from V and 8 bases from J, with 13 bases between. The CDR3 extends over 13 amino acids. The CDR3 coding sequence is TGTGCCAGCAGCCAGGACCATAGCGGCGGCTACACCTTC. This codes for CASSQDHSGGYTF. Full variable domain (rest looked up from reference TRBV3-1 and TRBJ1-2): DTAVSQTPKYLVTQMGNDKSIKCEQNLGHDTMYWYKQDSKKFLKIMFSYNNKELIINETVPNRFSPKSPDKAHLNLHINSLELGDSAVYFCASSQDHSGGYTFGSGTRLTVV.

This clonotype came up a few times. The chain is built from TRBV7-9 and TRBJ2-7; D gene unclear. CDR1 and CDR2 (germline): SEHNR, FQNEAQ (reference sequence). The ends were cut back, 5 bases at V and 7 bases at J, with 18 bases in the middle. The CDR3 loop spans 14 amino acids. In DNA form, the CDR3 reads TGTGCCAGCAGCACCAACGTCGGGTCATCGGAGCAGTACTTC. It codes for CASSTNVGSSEQYF.

V gene TRBV28 combines with J gene TRBJ2-7; D call uncertain. The CDR3 sequence is 13 residues long. Trimming removed 2 bases from V and 7 bases from J, with 12 bases in between. Germline V lookup: CDR1 MDHEN, CDR2 SYDVKM. The CDR3 sequence: CASSLMGLGEQYF. CDR3 DNA: TGTGCCAGCAGTTTAATGGGCCTGGGGGAGCAGTACTTC.

This clonotype was seen at least ten times. This chain uses TRBV4-2 with TRBJ1-5; TRBD1 might be the D (6 bases). V was clipped by 5 bases and J by 2 bases, with 13 bases between them. The CDR3 runs to 15 residues. CDR1 is LGHNA and CDR2 is YNFKEQ in the germline V gene. The CDR3 region is CASSNRELGNQPQHF. For the CDR3, the DNA is TGTGCCAGCAGCAACAGGGAGTTGGGCAATCAGCCCCAGCATTTT.

This clonotype was detected only a few times. V and J are TRBV27 and TRBJ2-7, with 7 bases identical to TRBD2. Losses at the gene ends were 0 bases for V and 7 bases for J; bases not matched to a gene: 0. The CDR3 is 12 residues long. Germline lookup yields CDR1 MNHEY and CDR2 SMNVEV (reference sequence). As DNA, the CDR3 is TGTGCCAGCAGTTTATCGGGGGGGGAGCAGTACTTC. Amino acid sequence: CASSLSGGEQYF.

This clonotype was observed many times. CDR3 loop: CASSDGSSGANVLTF. CDR3 sequence (DNA): TGTGCCAGCAGTGACGGCAGCTCTGGGGCCAACGTCCTGACTTTC. The chain uses TRBV6-4 and TRBJ2-6; no clear D gene. The CDR3 length is 15 residues. V lost 2 bases to trimming and J lost 0 bases, with 5 bases between them. The germline CDR1 and CDR2 sequences are MRHNA and SNTAGT.

This clonotype was picked up many times. V and J are TRBV3-1 and TRBJ2-7, with 7 bases matching TRBD1. The trim removed 0 bases at V and 6 bases at J, leaving 2 bases unmatched. The CDR3 contains 13 residues. CDR1 is LGHDT and CDR2 is YNNKEL in the germline V gene (reference sequence). CDR3 sequence (DNA): TGTGCCAGCAGCCAAGATGACAGGGCCGAGCAGTACTTC. Amino acids: CASSQDDRAEQYF.

The chain's CDR3 is CASSLDRGGLVADTQYF. The CDR3 DNA reads as TGTGCCAGCAGCTTAGATCGCGGAGGGCTCGTCGCAGATACGCAGTATTTT. The V gene is TRBV11-2, the J gene TRBJ2-3; TRBD2 is a possible D gene (6 bases). Germline values: CDR1 SGHAT, CDR2 FQNNGV. Trimming shortened V by 0 bases and J by 4 bases, and 17 bases separated the two germline ends. This CDR3 is built from 17 residues.

CDR3 nucleotides: TGTGCCACCAGTGATTCTAGGGCGGGGAATGAGCAGTTCTTC. Translating gives CATSDSRAGNEQFF. The rearrangement joins TRBV24-1 to TRBJ2-1; D may be TRBD2 (6 bases). Trimming shortened V by 2 bases and J by 7 bases, and 11 bases separated the two germline ends. The CDR3 length is 14 residues. CDR1 is KGHDR and CDR2 is SFDVKD in the germline V gene.

The chain recombines TRBV7-3 with TRBJ2-3, with D hard to call. Germline V gene sequence: CDR1 SGHTA, CDR2 FQGTGA. V dropped 2 bases and J dropped 11 bases, with 17 bases sitting between them. The CDR3 loop spans 14 amino acids. Here the CDR3 reads CASSLSPSSQLQYF. The CDR3 nucleotides read TGTGCCAGCAGCTTATCCCCTTCATCCCAGTTGCAGTATTTT.

Only a few counts were recorded for this clonotype. V and J are TRBV4-1 and TRBJ1-4, with 8 bases that match TRBD1. There are 15 residues in the CDR3. The trim removed 6 bases at V and 8 bases at J, leaving 11 bases unmatched. Germline V CDR1 and CDR2: MGHRA, YSYEKL. The CDR3: CASRSNRGRYEKLFF. The DNA of the CDR3 is TGCGCCAGCAGATCCAACAGGGGGAGGTACGAAAAACTGTTTTTT.

This clonotype was detected only a few times. The chain carries TRBV2 and TRBJ2-7; perhaps D is TRBD1 or TRBD2 (5 bases each). Germline loops: CDR1 SNHLY, CDR2 FYNNEI. This CDR3 region has 13 residues. Trimming cost V 6 bases and J 6 bases, with 15 bases left between them. CDR3: CASRVDGTSEQYF. The CDR3 DNA follows: TGTGCCAGCAGGGTGGATGGGACCTCCGAGCAGTACTTC.

This clonotype was picked up many times. The chain carries TRBV5-4 and TRBJ2-7, with 15 bases that match TRBD2. The CDR3 consists of 18 residues. V gave up 4 bases and J gave up 2 bases; unmatched junction bases: 10. Per germline, CDR1 SGHNT and CDR2 YYREEE (reference sequence). The CDR3 loop is CASSPPGLAGGKPYEQYF. DNA of the CDR3: TGTGCCAGCAGCCCACCGGGACTAGCGGGAGGAAAACCCTACGAGCAGTACTTC. The full variable domain, rest sourced from reference TRBV5-4 and TRBJ2-7, is ETGVTQSPTHLIKTRGQQVTLRCSSQSGHNTVSWYQQALGQGPQFIFQYYREEENGRGNFPPRFSGLQFPNYSSELNVNALELDDSALYLCASSPPGLAGGKPYEQYFGPGTRLTVT.

V is TRBV5-1 and J is TRBJ2-2; 7 bases line up with TRBD1. The CDR3 has 15 residues. The junction had 2 bases not matched to a gene; V was cut back by 2 bases and J by 1 base. Germline V gene lookup returns CDR1 SGHRS and CDR2 YFSETQ. CDR3 sequence reads: CASSLRTGNTGELFF. The CDR3 DNA follows: TGCGCCAGCAGCTTACGGACAGGGAACACCGGGGAGCTGTTTTTT.

This clonotype was seen more than once but under ten times. V and J are TRBV28 and TRBJ2-7, with TRBD1 as a possible D gene (6 bases). In germline, CDR1 is MDHEN, CDR2 SYDVKM. The CDR3 extends over 11 amino acids. V lost 5 bases and J lost 7, with 9 bases in between. The CDR3 here is CASSTQGEQYF. In DNA, the CDR3 is TGTGCCAGCAGTACCCAGGGGGAGCAGTACTTC.

In its sample, this clonotype was seen a few times. This chain links TRBV20-1 with TRBJ2-3; D unresolved. The germline V gene has CDR1 DFQATT and CDR2 SNEGSKA (reference sequence). CDR3 size: 16 residues. V was trimmed by 1 base and J by 2 bases, leaving 16 bases between them. The CDR3 sequence: CSARAPVAQTTDTQYF. Here the CDR3 DNA reads TGCAGTGCTAGAGCTCCAGTGGCACAAACCACAGATACGCAGTATTTT.

The chain carries TRBV28 and TRBJ2-7, with D unresolved. The CDR3 consists of 14 residues. CDR1 MDHEN and CDR2 SYDVKM come from the germline V gene. Trimming stripped 5 bases from V and 0 bases from J, with 11 bases between. The DNA for the CDR3 is TGTGCCAGCAGTGCTCCTGGGCCCTCCTACGAGCAGTACTTC. It codes for CASSAPGPSYEQYF.

This rearrangement joins TRBV20-1 to TRBJ1-5; D unclear. The germline gives CDR1 DFQATT, CDR2 SNEGSKA (reference sequence). V was pared by 3 bases and J by 5 bases, with 11 bases between. This CDR3 has 13 amino acids. The CDR3 DNA reads as TGCAGTGCTAGTGACCCTAGGCATCAGCCCCAGCATTTT. Protein product: CSASDPRHQPQHF.

In this sample, this clonotype turned up a few times. The rearrangement links TRBV7-2 to TRBJ2-2; possibly TRBD2 for D (6 bases). V dropped 5 bases and J dropped 6 bases, with 16 bases sitting between them. The CDR3 has 15 residues. Germline V gives CDR1 SGHTA, CDR2 FQGNSA. CDR3 in DNA: TGTGCCAGCAGCCCCCCGCGGGGTTTCGCCGGGGAGCTGTTTTTT. Protein: CASSPPRGFAGELFF.

A few counts support this clonotype. The CDR3 spells CSARSLGGLDIQYF. The CDR3 DNA is TGCAGTGCTAGATCCCTCGGAGGGTTGGACATTCAGTACTTC. This chain uses TRBV20-1 with TRBJ2-4; D might be TRBD2 (6 bases). The CDR3 extends over 14 amino acids. Germline CDR1 and CDR2: DFQATT and SNEGSKA (reference sequence). V lost 2 bases and J 8 bases, leaving 16 bases between the germline ends.

This clonotype was seen only a few times. The genes are TRBV3-1 and TRBJ2-7; D gene unclear. CDR3 length equals 15 residues. From germline, CDR1 is LGHDT and CDR2 YNNKEL (reference sequence). Trimming cost V 0 bases and J 0 bases, with 9 bases left between them. The CDR3 sequence: CASSQEHRISYEQYF. CDR3 DNA sequence: TGTGCCAGCAGCCAAGAACACCGGATCTCCTACGAGCAGTACTTC.